This T cell receptor (beta chain) was captured by sequencing in a study of T cell repertoires in cytomegalovirus infection. In TCRdb, the reads were re-called with MiXCR into one record per CDR3 protein. The table records fewer than 250,000 distinct CDR3 sequences, roughly 12% of them present only once. V lost 10 bases and J 5 bases, leaving 5 bases between the germline ends. CDR1 is SGHTA and CDR2 is FQGNSA in the germline V gene. The CDR3 totals 9 residues. This clonotype was counted many times. The TCR was taken from a human donor in good health (CMV status not recorded). Some clones in this sample may be carry-over from other donors' samples. The source material was PBMCs. V usage is TRBV7-2 and J usage is TRBJ2-5; D remains unclear. CDR3 nucleotides: TGTGCCACCGGGGAGACCCAGTACTTC. It yields the protein CATGETQYF.